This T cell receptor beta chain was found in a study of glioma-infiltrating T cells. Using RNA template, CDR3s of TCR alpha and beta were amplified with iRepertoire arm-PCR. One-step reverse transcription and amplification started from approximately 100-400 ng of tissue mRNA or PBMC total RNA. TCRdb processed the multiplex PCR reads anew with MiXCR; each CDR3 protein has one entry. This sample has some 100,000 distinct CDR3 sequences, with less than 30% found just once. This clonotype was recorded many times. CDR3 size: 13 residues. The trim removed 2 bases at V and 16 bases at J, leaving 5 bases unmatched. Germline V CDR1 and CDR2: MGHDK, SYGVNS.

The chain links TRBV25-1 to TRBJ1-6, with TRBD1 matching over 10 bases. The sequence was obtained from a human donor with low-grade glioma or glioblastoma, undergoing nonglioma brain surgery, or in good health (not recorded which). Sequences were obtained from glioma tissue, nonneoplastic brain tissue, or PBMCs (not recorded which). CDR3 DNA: TGTGCCAGCAGTGAAGCGGGACAGGGGCTTCTCCACTTT. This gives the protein CASSEAGQGLLHF.